This note documents a single TCR beta chain sequence. Its antigen is still unknown. Reasons for excluding patients were uncontrolled infection, other autoimmune disease, pregnancy or lactation. The study based diagnoses on clinical symptoms, serum thyroxine and TRAb, thyroid ultrasound and orbital computed tomography. These data belong to a study of T cells in Graves' hyperthyroidism and ophthalmopathy. Overall study findings and caveats: Ophthalmopathy onset followed model prediction by a median roughly 6.5 months. The blood repertoire included most of the expanded thyroid clonotypes above 0.001.

The investigators amplified TCR beta CDR3 regions from RNA transcripts. The TCR CDR3 was amplified in a first-round RT-PCR using the HTBI primer set. TCRdb used MiXCR to reprocess the multiplex PCR reads, holding one entry per CDR3 protein. Of 450,000 to 700,000 distinct CDR3 sequences listed, about half are singletons. The CDR3 runs 11 residues. CDR1 DFQATT and CDR2 SNEGSKA come from the germline V gene (reference sequence). Trimming shortened V by 1 base and J by 12 bases, and 10 bases separated the two germline ends. Sequencing was done on a sample of peripheral blood or thyroid tissue (not recorded which). The V and J genes are TRBV20-1 and TRBJ2-1; D not certain. The TCR sequence derives from an adult woman with Graves' disease, either hyperthyroidism or ophthalmopathy (not recorded which). CDR3 DNA: TGCAGTGCTAGAGGTGGTAAGGGGCAGTTCTTC. Translation gives CSARGGKGQFF.